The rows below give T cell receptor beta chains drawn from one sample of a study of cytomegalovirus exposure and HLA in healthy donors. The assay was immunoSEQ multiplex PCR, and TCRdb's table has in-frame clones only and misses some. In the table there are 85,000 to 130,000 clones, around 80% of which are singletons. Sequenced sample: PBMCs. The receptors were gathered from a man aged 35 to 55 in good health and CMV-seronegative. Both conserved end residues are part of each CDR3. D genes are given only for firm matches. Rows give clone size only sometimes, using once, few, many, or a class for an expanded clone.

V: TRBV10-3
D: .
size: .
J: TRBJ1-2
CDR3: CAISEIAGAHGYTF
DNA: TGTGCCATCAGTGAGATCGCGGGGGCTCATGGCTACACCTTC

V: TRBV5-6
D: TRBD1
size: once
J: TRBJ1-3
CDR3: CASSFGTGVTGNTIYF
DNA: TGTGCCAGCAGCTTTGGGACAGGGGTGACTGGAAACACCATATATTTT

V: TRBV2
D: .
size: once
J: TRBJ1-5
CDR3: CASSEDREGGNQPQHF
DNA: TGTGCCAGCAGTGAAGACAGGGAGGGGGGCAATCAGCCCCAGCATTTT

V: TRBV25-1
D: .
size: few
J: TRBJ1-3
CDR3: CASSERLGAGSGNTIYF
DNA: TGTGCCAGCAGTGAACGTCTTGGGGCAGGCTCTGGAAACACCATATATTTT

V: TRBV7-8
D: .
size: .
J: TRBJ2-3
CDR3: CASSSSSRSTDTQYF
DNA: TGTGCCAGCAGCTCATCTAGCAGAAGCACAGATACGCAGTATTTT

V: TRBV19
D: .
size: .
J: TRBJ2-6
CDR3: CASRSQGSGANVLTF
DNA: TGTGCCAGTAGGAGTCAGGGGTCCGGGGCCAACGTCCTGACTTTC

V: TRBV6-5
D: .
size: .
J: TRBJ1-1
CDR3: CASSSSRWATEAFF
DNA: TGTGCCAGCAGTTCCTCCAGGTGGGCCACTGAAGCTTTCTTT

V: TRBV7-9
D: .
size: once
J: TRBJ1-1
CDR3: CSSSLVGASNTEAFF
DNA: TGTTCCAGCAGCTTAGTGGGGGCCTCGAACACTGAAGCTTTCTTT

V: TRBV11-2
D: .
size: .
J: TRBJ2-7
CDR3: CASNRDNYEQYF
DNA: TGTGCCAGCAACAGGGATAACTACGAGCAGTACTTC

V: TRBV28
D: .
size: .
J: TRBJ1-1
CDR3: CASRPQGNTEAFF
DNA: TGTGCCAGCAGACCACAGGGGAACACTGAAGCTTTCTTT

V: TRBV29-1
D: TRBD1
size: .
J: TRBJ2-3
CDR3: CSVEGTGSPDTQYF
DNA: TGCAGCGTTGAAGGGACAGGGAGTCCCGATACGCAGTATTTT

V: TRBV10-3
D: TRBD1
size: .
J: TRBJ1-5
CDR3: CARRDRGLVQPQHF
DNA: TGTGCCCGCCGGGACAGGGGGCTAGTTCAGCCCCAGCATTTT

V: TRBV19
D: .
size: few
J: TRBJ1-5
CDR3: CASSREDYSNQPQHF
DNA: TGTGCCAGTTCCCGCGAGGATTATAGCAATCAGCCCCAGCATTTT

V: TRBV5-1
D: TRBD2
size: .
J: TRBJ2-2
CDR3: CASSLEAGGTGELFF
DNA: TGCGCCAGCAGCTTGGAGGCGGGAGGGACCGGGGAGCTGTTTTTT

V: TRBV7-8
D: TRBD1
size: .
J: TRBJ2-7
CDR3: CASSLAGTGSYEQYF
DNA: TGTGCCAGCAGCTTAGCCGGGACAGGGTCCTACGAGCAGTACTTC